The 15 T cell receptor beta chains reported below all come from one sample, sequenced in a study of blood T cells in healthy people across ages. Next came a second PCR, run for about 6 to 11 cycles, which used a sample-barcoded 5' primer along with a J-beta primer mix. A single record per CDR3 protein comes from TCRdb applying MiXCR to the 5' RACE reads. Of 1,300,000 or so distinct CDR3 sequences listed, 45% to 70% are singletons. What was sequenced was blood. The source is a man between 18 and 29 years old in good health.

The chain has TRBV27 and TRBJ2-5; 10 bases fit TRBD2. The end of the DNA is better explained by TRBJ2-7, so the J call may be wrong. This CDR3 spans 17 amino acids. Germline loops: CDR1 MNHEY, CDR2 SMNVEV (reference sequence). In DNA, the CDR3 is TGTGCCAGCAGTCCCCAGGCGTTAGCGGGGGGTACCCTCGAGCAGTACTTC. This translates into CASSPQALAGGTLEQYF.

CDR3: CATSRDLRSNEQFF. For the CDR3, the DNA is TGTGCCACCAGCAGAGATCTTAGGTCCAATGAGCAGTTCTTC. The gene calls are TRBV15 and TRBJ2-1; no reliable D call. The V and J ends lost 0 bases and 6 bases respectively, with 9 bases between them. This CDR3 comprises 14 residues. CDR1 and CDR2 from the germline V gene are LNHNV and YYDKDF (reference sequence).

The rearrangement joins TRBV7-6 to TRBJ2-5; 12 positions agree with TRBD2. The germline V gene has CDR1 SGHVS and CDR2 FNYEAQ. J was trimmed by 4 bases and V by 1 base; bases with no gene match: 7. The CDR3 spans 17 residues. The CDR3 DNA is TGTGCCAGCAGCTTAGAGGCCGGACTAGCGGGATTAGAGACCCAGTACTTC. Protein sequence: CASSLEAGLAGLETQYF.

About this clonotype itself: A much larger clone lies one base from this, so it may be a read error. The CDR3 bases are TGTGCCAGCAGCCTCGGACTAGCGGAATACAATGAGCAGTACTTC. Its translation: CASSLGLAEYNEQYF. This sequence joins TRBV9 and TRBJ2-1, with 10 bases matching TRBD2. The J call is doubtful: the DNA matches TRBJ2-7 better. The CDR3 loop spans 15 amino acids. Germline V CDR1 and CDR2: SGDLS, YYNGEE.

This chain connects TRBV12-3 or TRBV12-4 to TRBJ2-7; D is undetermined. This CDR3 comprises 14 residues. V was clipped by 3 bases and J by 0 bases, with 9 bases between them. CDR3 nucleotides: TGTGCCAGCAGTTTCGCAGGCAACTCCTACGAGCAGTACTTC. It encodes CASSFAGNSYEQYF.

This sequence joins TRBV10-3 and TRBJ2-5; D is undetermined. Trimming removed 4 bases at V and 1 base at J, with 16 bases between. The CDR3 consists of 16 residues. Germline V lookup: CDR1 ENHRY, CDR2 SYGVKD. The CDR3 DNA reads TGTGCCATCAGTGGAACCGTGGACGGAAGCCAAGAGACCCAGTACTTC. This translates into CAISGTVDGSQETQYF.

The chain links TRBV7-9 to TRBJ1-2; a weak D match, TRBD1 (5 bases). The CDR3 is 14 amino acids. V was pared by 5 bases and J by 4 bases, with 14 bases between. CDR1 is SEHNR, CDR2 FQNEAQ, per germline (reference sequence). CDR3 nucleotide sequence: TGTGCCAGCAGCCTACCGGGGCCATCCTATGGCTACACCTTC. It specifies CASSLPGPSYGYTF.

The chain uses TRBV10-1 and TRBJ2-3; D unresolved. With 0 bases removed from V and 3 bases from J, the gap between germline ends came to 25 bases. Per germline, CDR1 WNHNN and CDR2 SYGVQD (reference sequence). CDR3 length equals 20 residues. The CDR3 loop is CASSESGSQFEVGRTDTQYF. Here the CDR3 DNA reads TGCGCCAGCAGTGAGTCGGGGTCCCAGTTTGAGGTTGGAAGAACAGATACGCAGTATTTT.

Here the CDR3 DNA reads TGTGCCAGCAGCTTAGACGACAGGGTAAACAATGAGCAGTTCTTC. Encoded protein: CASSLDDRVNNEQFF. The chain links TRBV7-9 to TRBJ2-1; 7 bases are shared with TRBD1. This CDR3 contains 15 residues. CDR1 is SEHNR, CDR2 FQNEAQ, per germline (reference sequence). Germline trimming cut 1 base from V and 5 bases from J; bases unmatched to any gene: 5.

The chain recombines TRBV5-8 with TRBJ2-1; 7 bases agree with TRBD2. The CDR3 runs 16 residues. The ends lost 1 base at V and 4 bases at J; junction bases unmatched: 8. The germline V gene has CDR1 SGHTS and CDR2 YDEGEE. CDR3 loop: CASSLPSGEPYNEQFF. CDR3 in DNA: TGTGCCAGCAGCTTGCCCAGCGGGGAACCGTACAATGAGCAGTTCTTC.

V and J are TRBV4-1 and TRBJ2-7; TRBD1 matches 8 bases. The V gene's germline CDR1 is MGHRA and CDR2 YSYEKL. The CDR3 is 15 amino acids. The ends lost 1 base at V and 2 bases at J; junction bases unmatched: 4. The CDR3 nucleotides are TGCGCCAGCAGCCAAGTTCGGACAGGGACCTACGAGCAGTACTTC. This encodes CASSQVRTGTYEQYF.

The J gene is TRBJ2-3, the V gene TRBV4-3; TRBD1 or TRBD2 may be the D gene (5 bases each). The CDR3 is made up of 14 amino acids. Germline V gene sequence: CDR1 LGHNA, CDR2 YSLEER. V gave up 0 bases and J gave up 6 bases, with 10 bases separating them. The CDR3 reads CASSQDVGTDTQYF. The CDR3 nucleotides are TGCGCCAGCAGCCAAGATGTAGGGACGGATACGCAGTATTTT.

V is TRBV3-1 and J is TRBJ2-6, with a tentative D call TRBD1 (5 bases). V was shortened by 0 bases and J by 2 bases, with 8 bases between the two germline ends. The germline gives CDR1 LGHDT, CDR2 YNNKEL (reference sequence). The CDR3 sequence is 16 residues long. Here the CDR3 DNA reads TGTGCCAGCAGCCAAGAATTAGGGGCTGGGGCCAACGTCCTGACTTTC. It is translated as CASSQELGAGANVLTF.

The V and J genes are TRBV7-8 and TRBJ2-3; 7 bases align to TRBD2. The length of the CDR3 is 20 residues. V lost 5 bases, J lost 5 bases, and 25 bases stayed unmatched. CDR1 is SGHVS and CDR2 is FQNEAQ in the germline V gene. In DNA form, the CDR3 reads TGTGCCAGCAGCCGAGCCCCACCCAGCATTCTAGCGTCGGGGGGAGATACGCAGTATTTT. It is translated as CASSRAPPSILASGGDTQYF.

V gene TRBV4-3 combines with J gene TRBJ1-2; D is ambiguous. Germline CDR1 reads LGHNA; CDR2 reads YSLEER. V was clipped by 1 base and J by 0 bases, with 12 bases between them. The length of the CDR3 is 16 residues. The CDR3 DNA follows: TGCGCCAGCAGCCAAGTTTTTGGGGAGGCTAACTATGGCTACACCTTC. Amino acid sequence: CASSQVFGEANYGYTF.